This T cell receptor beta chain was obtained from a study of T cell responses to AZD1222 COVID-19 vaccine. V was pared by 3 bases and J by 0 bases, with 14 bases of the junction left unmatched. Germline loops: CDR1 MGHRA, CDR2 YSYEKL. The CDR3 length is 19 residues. Concerning this clone: What it binds is not known.

General study findings and limits: Baseline serology detected seropositivity in only 5 to 7 AZD1222 recipients.

TCRdb's copy holds only in-frame clones and misses some; the assay was immunoSEQ multiplex PCR. The repertoire consists of fewer than 120,000 clones, with approximately 90% occurring once and the leading ten covering 1.6%. The chain couples TRBV4-1 to TRBJ1-5, with TRBD1 identical over 7 bases. Sequencing was performed on peripheral blood, taken on day 0 of AZD1222 vaccination. The receptor comes from an adult in good health. The CDR3 DNA follows: TGCGCCAGCAGCCAGAGGGACAGCAAGAACTTTTATAGCAATCAGCCCCAGCATTTT. Protein product: CASSQRDSKNFYSNQPQHF.